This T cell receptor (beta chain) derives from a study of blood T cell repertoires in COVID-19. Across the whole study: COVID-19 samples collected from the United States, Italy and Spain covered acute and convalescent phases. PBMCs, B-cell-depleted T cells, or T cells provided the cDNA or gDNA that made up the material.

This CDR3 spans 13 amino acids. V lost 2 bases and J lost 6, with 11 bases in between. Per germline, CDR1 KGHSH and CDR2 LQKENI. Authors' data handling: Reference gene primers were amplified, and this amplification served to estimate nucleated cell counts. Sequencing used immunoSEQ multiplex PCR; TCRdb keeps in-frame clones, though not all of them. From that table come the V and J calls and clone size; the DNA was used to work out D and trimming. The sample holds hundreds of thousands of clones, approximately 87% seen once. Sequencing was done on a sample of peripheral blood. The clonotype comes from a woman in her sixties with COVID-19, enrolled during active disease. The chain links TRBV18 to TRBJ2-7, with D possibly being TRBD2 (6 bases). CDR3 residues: CASSPGRTSEQYF. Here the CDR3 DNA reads TGTGCCAGCTCACCAGGGAGGACAAGCGAGCAGTACTTC.